A selection of T cell receptor beta chains follows, all from one sample in a study of blood T cell repertoires in COVID-19. Clones were read by immunoSEQ multiplex PCR, and TCRdb kept only the in-frame ones, dropping some. This sample yields fewer than 150,000 clones, of which around 85% are seen a single time; 5% to 6% belongs to the top ten. Source material: peripheral blood. These receptors were collected from a woman aged 60-70 years with COVID-19, enrolled during active disease. Both conserved end residues are part of each CDR3. The order of the fields is J gene, clone size, D gene, V gene, CDR3 protein, CDR3 DNA. A D gene is named only where the DNA matches it firmly. Rows may omit the clone size; those that give it use once, few, many or a size class.

>TRBJ1-2|NA|TRBD1|TRBV20-1
CSASMTGTGGHGYTF
TGCAGTGCTAGTATGACCGGGACAGGGGGCCATGGCTACACCTTC
>TRBJ2-5|NA|NA|TRBV10-3
CASSTEYQETQYF
TGTGCCTCGTCGACGGAGTACCAAGAGACCCAGTACTTC
>TRBJ1-2|NA|TRBD1|TRBV29-1
CSVVGTGGHRGYTF
TGCAGCGTTGTCGGGACAGGGGGGCATCGTGGCTACACCTTC
>TRBJ2-5|NA|TRBD2|TRBV20-1
CSASSGGAWQETQYF
TGCAGTGCTAGTAGCGGGGGGGCCTGGCAAGAGACCCAGTACTTC
>TRBJ1-1|NA|TRBD1|TRBV7-2
CASSRNGQGNTEAFF
TGTGCCAGCAGCCGTAACGGACAGGGGAACACTGAAGCTTTCTTT
>TRBJ1-1|NA|TRBD1|TRBV12-5
CASGSPVGQGRLVEAFF
TGTGCTAGTGGTTCTCCAGTCGGACAGGGCCGATTAGTTGAAGCTTTCTTT
>TRBJ1-2|NA|NA|TRBV3-1/TRBV3-2
CASSQTRDTGYTF
TGTGCCAGCAGCCAGACCCGGGACACTGGCTACACCTTC
>TRBJ1-2|NA|TRBD1|TRBV7-9
CASSFLPGQGYYGYTF
TGTGCCAGCAGCTTCCTGCCGGGACAGGGGTACTATGGCTACACCTTC
>TRBJ1-1|NA|NA|TRBV4-1
CASSQDHEEEAFF
TGCGCCAGCAGCCAAGATCACGAGGAAGAAGCTTTCTTT
>TRBJ1-1|once|NA|TRBV4-2
CASSQEATGGRTEAFF
TGTGCCAGCAGCCAAGAGGCTACGGGGGGCCGCACTGAAGCTTTCTTT
>TRBJ2-2|NA|TRBD2|TRBV6-5
CASSSSLAVTGELFF
TGTGCCAGCAGTTCCTCTCTAGCGGTCACCGGGGAGCTGTTTTTT
>TRBJ2-1|NA|TRBD2|TRBV7-7
CASSSTSGGSYNEQFF
TGTGCTAGCAGCTCGACTAGCGGGGGCTCCTACAATGAGCAGTTCTTC
>TRBJ1-4|NA|NA|TRBV15
CATSRYRSNEKLFF
TGTGCCACCAGCAGGTACAGGTCTAATGAAAAACTGTTTTTT
>TRBJ2-1|NA|TRBD2|TRBV5-4
CASSLAGGGAFNEQFF
TGTGCCAGCAGCTTGGCCGGCGGGGGGGCCTTCAATGAGCAGTTCTTC
>TRBJ1-1|NA|NA|TRBV27
CASSLSRDSVEAFF
TGTGCCAGCAGTTTATCCCGGGACTCAGTTGAAGCTTTCTTT
>TRBJ1-2|NA|NA|TRBV6-1
CASSERENYGYTF
TGTGCCAGCAGTGAACGGGAAAACTATGGCTACACCTTC
>TRBJ1-2|NA|NA|TRBV12-3/TRBV12-4
CASSFDGERGYTF
TGTGCCAGCAGTTTCGACGGGGAGAGAGGCTACACCTTC
>TRBJ1-6|NA|TRBD1|TRBV6-4
CASSDLTGGNSPLHF
TGTGCCAGCAGTGACTTGACAGGGGGCAATTCACCCCTCCACTTT
>TRBJ1-1|once|NA|TRBV6-5
CASSLGLSTEAFF
TGTGCCAGCAGCCTCGGACTCAGCACTGAAGCTTTCTTT
>TRBJ1-2|NA|NA|TRBV3-1/TRBV3-2
CASSSAGGYTF
TGTGCCAGCAGCTCCGCCGGGGGCTACACCTTC
>TRBJ2-7|NA|NA|TRBV12-3/TRBV12-4
CASSPLLSRQYF
TGTGCCAGCAGTCCCCTCCTAAGTCGGCAGTACTTC
>TRBJ1-1|NA|NA|TRBV15
CATSVWPSEAFF
TGTGCCACCAGCGTCTGGCCCTCTGAAGCTTTCTTT
>TRBJ1-2|few|TRBD1|TRBV18
CASSPARDRDAGYTF
TGTGCCAGCTCACCGGCCCGGGACAGGGACGCTGGCTACACCTTC